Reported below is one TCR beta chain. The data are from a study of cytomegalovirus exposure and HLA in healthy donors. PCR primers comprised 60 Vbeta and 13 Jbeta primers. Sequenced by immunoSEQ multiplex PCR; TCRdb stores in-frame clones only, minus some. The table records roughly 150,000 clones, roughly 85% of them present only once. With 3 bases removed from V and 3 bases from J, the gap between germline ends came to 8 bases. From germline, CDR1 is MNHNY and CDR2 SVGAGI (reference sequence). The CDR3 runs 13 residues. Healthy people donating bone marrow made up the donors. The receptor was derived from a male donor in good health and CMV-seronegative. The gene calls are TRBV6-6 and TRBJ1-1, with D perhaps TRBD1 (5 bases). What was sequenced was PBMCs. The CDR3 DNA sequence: TGTGCCAGCAGTTATCAGGGTGACACTGAAGCTTTCTTT. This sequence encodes CASSYQGDTEAFF.